These T cell receptor beta chains were read from a single sample in a study of neurological immune-mediated disorders. TCRdb re-derived calls from the 5' RACE reads in MiXCR, one entry per CDR3 protein. The sample holds around 130,000 distinct CDR3 sequences, about 3.4% seen once. What was sequenced was PBMCs. The receptor set was obtained from a woman aged 25-40 years with multiple sclerosis. Each CDR3 is given with its conserved first and last residue. A D gene is named only where the DNA matches it firmly. Sizes are listed as once, few, many or a size class.

>many|TRBV5-1|TRBJ2-6|14|.
TGCGCCAGCAGCTTGGGATCTGGGGCCAACGTCCTGACTTTC
CASSLGSGANVLTF
>many|TRBV20-1|TRBJ2-5|14|.
TGCAGTGCCACCCACGCCCAGGGGCAAGAGACCCAGTACTTC
CSATHAQGQETQYF
>many|TRBV7-6|TRBJ1-1|13|.
TGTGCCAGCAGCTTATCAGGGCACACTGAAGCTTTCTTT
CASSLSGHTEAFF
>many|TRBV5-8|TRBJ2-5|15|TRBD1
TGTGCCAGCAGCCGCCATCCGGGACAGGGGGAGACCCAGTACTTC
CASSRHPGQGETQYF
>many|TRBV20-1|TRBJ2-7|14|.
TGCAGTGCTAGGCCTCGAGGGTATAACTACGAGCAGTACTTC
CSARPRGYNYEQYF
>many|TRBV6-6|TRBJ2-7|13|TRBD2
TGTGCCAGCAGCCTCGGGGGGGTGGGCGAGCAGTACTTC
CASSLGGVGEQYF
>many|TRBV7-2|TRBJ2-7|16|TRBD2
TGTGCCAGCAGCCCCTCTGAGACTAGCGAGGTCTACGAGCAGTACTTC
CASSPSETSEVYEQYF
>many|TRBV20-1|TRBJ1-3|13|TRBD1
TGCAGTGCCCAGGGGGGAATTGGAAACACCATATATTTT
CSAQGGIGNTIYF
>many|TRBV20-1|TRBJ2-5|18|.
TGCAGTGCTAGACCCCCCCCCCGGGAGCAGGGGGTCCCTGAGACCCAGTACTTC
CSARPPPREQGVPETQYF
>many|TRBV19|TRBJ1-3|15|TRBD1
TGTGCCAGCCGGGACAGTATCTTCTCTGGAAACACCATATATTTT
CASRDSIFSGNTIYF
>many|TRBV4-1|TRBJ2-1|17|TRBD2
TGCGCCAGCAGCCAAGAAGCGGGGCCAAGCTCCTACAATGAGCAGTTCTTC
CASSQEAGPSSYNEQFF
>many|TRBV2|TRBJ1-1|14|.
TGTGCCAGCAGTGAGTCGGGTCAGAACACTGAAGCTTTCTTT
CASSESGQNTEAFF
>many|TRBV6-5|TRBJ1-1|13|TRBD1
TGTGCCAGCAGTTACTCCCAGGGGGTGGAAGCTTTCTTT
CASSYSQGVEAFF
>many|TRBV7-9|TRBJ2-1|12|.
TGTGCCAGCAGCGCGAATTACAATGAGCAGTTCTTC
CASSANYNEQFF
>many|TRBV9|TRBJ2-3|15|.
TGTGCCAGCAGCCCGGCGGCAAACCAGGCGGATACGCAGTATTTT
CASSPAANQADTQYF
>many|TRBV6-5|TRBJ2-1|12|.
TGTGCCAGCAGTTGGGGTGCGAATGAGCAGTTCTTC
CASSWGANEQFF
>many|TRBV20-1|TRBJ2-5|13|.
TGCAGTGCTAGCGGGGGAAACCAAGAGACCCAGTACTTC
CSASGGNQETQYF
>many|TRBV20-1|TRBJ2-7|15|.
TGCAGTGCTAGTTTGCCCGGTCCAGGCGACTACGAGCAGTACTTC
CSASLPGPGDYEQYF